This T cell receptor beta chain originates from a study of shared clonotypes between healthy human individuals. Germline CDR1 is MDHEN and CDR2 is SYDVKM. CDR3 size: 20 residues. Trimming at V came to 3 bases and at J to 6 bases, leaving 17 bases not matched to a gene. It was CD45RO-negative cells, positively selected for CCR7, that made up naive CD8 cells, with terminally differentiated effector memory CD45RA+ cells excluded. The table came from immunoSEQ multiplex PCR; TCRdb's copy has only in-frame clones and leaves some out. The sample has over 2,000,000 clones; 90% to 95% are singletons. The receptor was derived from a man aged 18 to 35 in good health. Some clones in this sample may be carry-over from other donors' samples. The V call is TRBV28, the J call TRBJ1-4; TRBD1 aligns across 12 bases. Sequencing was carried out using naive CD8+ T cells from PBMCs. CDR3 residues: CASSFGDLGTGGAEDEKLFF. As DNA, the CDR3 is TGTGCCAGCAGTTTCGGGGATCTCGGGACAGGGGGCGCGGAGGATGAAAAACTGTTTTTT.